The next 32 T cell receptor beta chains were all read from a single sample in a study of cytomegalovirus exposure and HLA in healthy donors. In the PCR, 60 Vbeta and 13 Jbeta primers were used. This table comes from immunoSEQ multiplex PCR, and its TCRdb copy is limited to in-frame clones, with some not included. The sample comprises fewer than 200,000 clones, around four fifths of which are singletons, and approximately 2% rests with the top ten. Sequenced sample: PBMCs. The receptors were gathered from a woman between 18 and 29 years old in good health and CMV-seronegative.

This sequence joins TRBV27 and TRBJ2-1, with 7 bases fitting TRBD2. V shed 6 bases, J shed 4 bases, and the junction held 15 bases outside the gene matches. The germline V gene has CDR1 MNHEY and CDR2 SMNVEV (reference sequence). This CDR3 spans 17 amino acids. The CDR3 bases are TGTGCCAGCAGAGGCTCTAGGCCACTAGCGAAATACAATGAGCAGTTCTTC. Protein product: CASRGSRPLAKYNEQFF.

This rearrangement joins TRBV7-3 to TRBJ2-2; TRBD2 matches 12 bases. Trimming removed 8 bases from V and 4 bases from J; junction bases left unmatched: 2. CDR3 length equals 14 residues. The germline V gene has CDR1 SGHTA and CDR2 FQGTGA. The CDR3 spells CASRGLAGTGELFF. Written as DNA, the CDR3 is TGTGCCAGCCGGGGACTAGCGGGCACCGGGGAGCTGTTTTTT. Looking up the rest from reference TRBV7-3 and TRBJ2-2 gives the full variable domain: GAGVSQTPSNKVTEKGKYVELRCDPISGHTALYWYRQSLGQGPEFLIYFQGTGAADDSGLPNDRFFAVRPEGSVSTLKIQRTERGDSAVYLCASRGLAGTGELFFGEGSRLTVL.

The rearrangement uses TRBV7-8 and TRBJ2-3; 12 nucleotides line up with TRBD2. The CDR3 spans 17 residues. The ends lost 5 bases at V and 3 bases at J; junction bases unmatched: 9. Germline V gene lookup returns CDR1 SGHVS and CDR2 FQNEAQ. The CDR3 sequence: CASSPPTGLAGTDTQYF. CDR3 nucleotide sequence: TGTGCCAGCAGCCCACCGACGGGACTAGCGGGTACAGATACGCAGTATTTT.

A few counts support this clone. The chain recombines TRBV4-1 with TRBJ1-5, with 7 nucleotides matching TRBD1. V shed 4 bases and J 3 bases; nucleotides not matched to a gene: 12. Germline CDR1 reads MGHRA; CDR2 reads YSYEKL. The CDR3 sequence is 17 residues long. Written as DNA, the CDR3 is TGCGCCAGCAGCCGACAAGACCTTACAGGGGCCAATCAGCCCCAGCATTTT. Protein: CASSRQDLTGANQPQHF.

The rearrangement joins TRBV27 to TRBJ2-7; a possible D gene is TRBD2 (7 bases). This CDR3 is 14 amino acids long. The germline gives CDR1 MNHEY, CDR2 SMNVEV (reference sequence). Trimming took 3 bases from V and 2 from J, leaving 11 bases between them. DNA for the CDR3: TGTGCCAGCAGTTTTGGGGGGGCCCCCTACGAGCAGTACTTC. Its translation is CASSFGGAPYEQYF.

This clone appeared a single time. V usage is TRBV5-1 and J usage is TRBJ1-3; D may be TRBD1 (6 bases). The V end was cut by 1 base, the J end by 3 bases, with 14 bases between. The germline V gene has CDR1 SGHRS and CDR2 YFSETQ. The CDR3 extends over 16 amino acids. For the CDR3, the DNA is TGCGCCAGCAGCTTGTCCCCAGGGGCGATTGGAAACACCATATATTTT. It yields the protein CASSLSPGAIGNTIYF.

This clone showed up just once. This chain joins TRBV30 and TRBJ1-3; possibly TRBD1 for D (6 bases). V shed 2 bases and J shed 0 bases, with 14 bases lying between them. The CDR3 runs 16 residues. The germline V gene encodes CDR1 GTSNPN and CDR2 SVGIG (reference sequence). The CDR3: CAWSTGQGDSGNTIYF. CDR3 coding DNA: TGTGCCTGGAGTACAGGGCAGGGTGACTCTGGAAACACCATATATTTT.

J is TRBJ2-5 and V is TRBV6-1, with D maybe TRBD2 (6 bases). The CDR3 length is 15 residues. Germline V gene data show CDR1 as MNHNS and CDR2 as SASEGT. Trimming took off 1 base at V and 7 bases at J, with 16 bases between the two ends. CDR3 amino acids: CASSEEGLSGGTQYF. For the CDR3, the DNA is TGTGCCAGCAGTGAAGAGGGACTGAGCGGAGGGACCCAGTACTTC.

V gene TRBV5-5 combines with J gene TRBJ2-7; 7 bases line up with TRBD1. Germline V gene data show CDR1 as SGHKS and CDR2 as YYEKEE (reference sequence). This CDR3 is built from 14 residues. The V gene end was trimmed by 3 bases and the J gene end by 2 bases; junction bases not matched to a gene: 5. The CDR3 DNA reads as TGTGCCAGCAGCTCGGACAGGAGCCCCTACGAGCAGTACTTC. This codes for CASSSDRSPYEQYF.

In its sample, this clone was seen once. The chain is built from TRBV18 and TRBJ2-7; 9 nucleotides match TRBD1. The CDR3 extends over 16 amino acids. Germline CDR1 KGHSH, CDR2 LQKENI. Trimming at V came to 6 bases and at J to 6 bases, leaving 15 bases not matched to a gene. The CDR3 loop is CASSQRAQGARGEQYF. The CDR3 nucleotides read TGTGCCAGCTCCCAAAGAGCACAGGGGGCGCGGGGCGAGCAGTACTTC.

The CDR3 DNA is TGTGCCAGCACAGAGGGGGAGTTCGGCGTCACAGATACGCAGTATTTT. Protein sequence: CASTEGEFGVTDTQYF. This sequence joins TRBV2 and TRBJ2-3; D might be TRBD1 (6 bases). Trimming removed 7 bases at V and 2 bases at J, with 19 bases between. The CDR3 runs 16 residues. In germline, CDR1 is SNHLY, CDR2 FYNNEI.

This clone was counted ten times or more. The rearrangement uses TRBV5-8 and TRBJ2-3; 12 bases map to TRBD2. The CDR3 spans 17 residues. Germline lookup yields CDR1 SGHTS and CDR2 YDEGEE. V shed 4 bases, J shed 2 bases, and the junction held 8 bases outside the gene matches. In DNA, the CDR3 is TGTGCCAGCAGCCGGGGAAGGACTAGCGGGGCCACAGATACGCAGTATTTT. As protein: CASSRGRTSGATDTQYF.

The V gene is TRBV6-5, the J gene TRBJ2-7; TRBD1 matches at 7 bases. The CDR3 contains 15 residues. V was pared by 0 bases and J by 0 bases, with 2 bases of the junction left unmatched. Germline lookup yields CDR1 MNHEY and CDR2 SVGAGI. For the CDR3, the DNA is TGTGCCAGCAGTTACTCGACAGGGAGCTCCTACGAGCAGTACTTC. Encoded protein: CASSYSTGSSYEQYF.

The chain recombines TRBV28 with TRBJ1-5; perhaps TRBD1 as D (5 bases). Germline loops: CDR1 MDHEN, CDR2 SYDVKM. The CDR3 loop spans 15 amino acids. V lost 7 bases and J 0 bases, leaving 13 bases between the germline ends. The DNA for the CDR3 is TGTGCCAGCACAGGACCAGGGAATAGCAATCAGCCCCAGCATTTT. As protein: CASTGPGNSNQPQHF.

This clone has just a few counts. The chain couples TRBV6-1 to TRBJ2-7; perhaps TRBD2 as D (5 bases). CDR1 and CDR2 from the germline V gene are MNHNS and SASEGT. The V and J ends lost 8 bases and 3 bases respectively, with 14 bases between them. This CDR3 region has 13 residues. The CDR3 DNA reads TGTGCCAGCGAAACCTCTAGCCTCTACGAGCAGTACTTC. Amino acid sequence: CASETSSLYEQYF.

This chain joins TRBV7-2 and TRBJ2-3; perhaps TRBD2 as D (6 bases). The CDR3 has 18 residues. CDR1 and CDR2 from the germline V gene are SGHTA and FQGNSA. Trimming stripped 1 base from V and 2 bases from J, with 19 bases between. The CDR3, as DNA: TGTGCCAGCAGCTTAGGTGAGGGAGGTATACGGATCACAGATACGCAGTATTTT. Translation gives CASSLGEGGIRITDTQYF.

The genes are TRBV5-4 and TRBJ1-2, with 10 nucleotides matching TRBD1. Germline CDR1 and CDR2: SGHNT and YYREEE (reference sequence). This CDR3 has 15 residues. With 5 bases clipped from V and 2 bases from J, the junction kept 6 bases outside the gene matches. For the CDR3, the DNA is TGTGCCAGCAGGGGGGGGACAGGGGAAAACTATGGCTACACCTTC. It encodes CASRGGTGENYGYTF.

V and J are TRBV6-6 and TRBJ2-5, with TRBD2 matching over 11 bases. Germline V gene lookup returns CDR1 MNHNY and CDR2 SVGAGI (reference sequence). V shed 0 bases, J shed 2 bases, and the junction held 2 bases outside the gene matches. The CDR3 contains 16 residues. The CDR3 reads CASSYSGTSGQETQYF. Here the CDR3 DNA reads TGTGCCAGCAGTTACTCGGGGACTAGCGGACAAGAGACCCAGTACTTC.

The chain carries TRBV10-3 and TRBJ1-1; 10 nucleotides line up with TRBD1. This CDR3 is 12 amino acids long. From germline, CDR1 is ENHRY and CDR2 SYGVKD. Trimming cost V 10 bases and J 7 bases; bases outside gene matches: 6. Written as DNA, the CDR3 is TGTGCCACCTCCGGGACAGGGGTTGAAGCTTTCTTT. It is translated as CATSGTGVEAFF.

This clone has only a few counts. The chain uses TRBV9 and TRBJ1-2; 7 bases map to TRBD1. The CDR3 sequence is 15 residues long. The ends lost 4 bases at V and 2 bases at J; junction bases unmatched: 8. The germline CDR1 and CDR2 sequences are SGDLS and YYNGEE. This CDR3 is CASSLTQGRNYGYTF. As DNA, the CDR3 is TGTGCCAGCAGCCTAACACAGGGGAGGAACTATGGCTACACCTTC.

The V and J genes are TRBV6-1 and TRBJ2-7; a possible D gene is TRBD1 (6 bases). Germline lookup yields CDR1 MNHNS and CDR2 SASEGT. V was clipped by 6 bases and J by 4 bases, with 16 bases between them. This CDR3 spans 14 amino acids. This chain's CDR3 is CASRDAGTQYEQYF. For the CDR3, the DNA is TGTGCCAGCAGAGACGCCGGGACACAGTACGAGCAGTACTTC.

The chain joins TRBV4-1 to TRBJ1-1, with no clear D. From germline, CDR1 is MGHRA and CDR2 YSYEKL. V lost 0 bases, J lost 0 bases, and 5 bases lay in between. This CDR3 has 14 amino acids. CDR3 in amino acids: CASSQDPMNTEAFF. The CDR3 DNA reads TGCGCCAGCAGCCAAGACCCCATGAACACTGAAGCTTTCTTT.

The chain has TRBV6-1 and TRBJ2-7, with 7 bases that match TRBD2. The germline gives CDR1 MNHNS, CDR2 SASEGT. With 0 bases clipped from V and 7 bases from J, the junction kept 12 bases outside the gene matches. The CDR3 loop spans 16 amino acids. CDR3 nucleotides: TGTGCCAGCAGTGAAGCTGGGCTAGCGGCCTCAGATGAGCAGTACTTC. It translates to CASSEAGLAASDEQYF.

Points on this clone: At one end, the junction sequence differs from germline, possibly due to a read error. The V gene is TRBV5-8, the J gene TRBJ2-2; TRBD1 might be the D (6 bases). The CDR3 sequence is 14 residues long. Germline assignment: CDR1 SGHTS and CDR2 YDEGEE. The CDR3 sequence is CASSFQGRIGELLF. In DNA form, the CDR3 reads TGTGCCAGCAGCTTCCAGGGGCGGATCGGGGAGCTGCTTTTT.

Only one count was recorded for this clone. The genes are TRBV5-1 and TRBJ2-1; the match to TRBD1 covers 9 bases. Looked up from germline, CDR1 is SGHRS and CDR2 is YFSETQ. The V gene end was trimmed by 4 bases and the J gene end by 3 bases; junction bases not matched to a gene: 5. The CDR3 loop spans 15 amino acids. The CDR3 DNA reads TGCGCCAGCAGCCCCTGGACAGGGGTCTACAATGAGCAGTTCTTC. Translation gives CASSPWTGVYNEQFF. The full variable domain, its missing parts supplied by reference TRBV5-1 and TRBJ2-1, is KAGVTQTPRYLIKTRGQQVTLSCSPISGHRSVSWYQQTPGQGLQFLFEYFSETQRNKGNFPGRFSGRQFSNSRSEMNVSTLELGDSALYLCASSPWTGVYNEQFFGPGTRLTVL.

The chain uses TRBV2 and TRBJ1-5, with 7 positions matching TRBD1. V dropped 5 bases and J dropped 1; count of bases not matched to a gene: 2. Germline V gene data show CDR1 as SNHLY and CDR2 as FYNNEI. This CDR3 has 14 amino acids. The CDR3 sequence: CASSLQGSNQPQHF. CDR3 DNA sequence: TGTGCCAGCAGTTTACAGGGGAGCAATCAGCCCCAGCATTTT.

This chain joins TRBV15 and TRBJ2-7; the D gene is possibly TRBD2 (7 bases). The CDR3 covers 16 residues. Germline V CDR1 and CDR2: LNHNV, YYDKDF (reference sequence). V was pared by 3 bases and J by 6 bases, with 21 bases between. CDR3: CATSRAKGGGELEQYF. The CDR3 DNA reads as TGTGCCACCAGCAGGGCCAAAGGAGGGGGGGAGCTCGAGCAGTACTTC. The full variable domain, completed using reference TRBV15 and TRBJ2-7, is DAMVIQNPRYQVTQFGKPVTLSCSQTLNHNVMYWYQQKSSQAPKLLFHYYDKDFNNEADTPDNFQSRRPNTSFCFLDIRSPGLGDTAMYLCATSRAKGGGELEQYFGPGTRLTVT.

The CDR3 protein is CAWSGGTGGSNQPQHF. As DNA, the CDR3 is TGTGCCTGGAGTGGGGGGACAGGGGGAAGCAATCAGCCCCAGCATTTT. This chain connects TRBV30 to TRBJ1-5; the match to TRBD1 covers 11 bases. Germline V gene sequence: CDR1 GTSNPN, CDR2 SVGIG (reference sequence). CDR3 size: 16 residues. V lost 1 base and J lost 1; bases outside the gene matches: 3.

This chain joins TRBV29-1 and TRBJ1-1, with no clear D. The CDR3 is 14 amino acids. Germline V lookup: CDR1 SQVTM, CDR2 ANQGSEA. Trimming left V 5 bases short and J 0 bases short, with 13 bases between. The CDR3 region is CSVSRQTMNTEAFF. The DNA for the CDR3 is TGCAGCGTTTCCAGGCAAACCATGAACACTGAAGCTTTCTTT.

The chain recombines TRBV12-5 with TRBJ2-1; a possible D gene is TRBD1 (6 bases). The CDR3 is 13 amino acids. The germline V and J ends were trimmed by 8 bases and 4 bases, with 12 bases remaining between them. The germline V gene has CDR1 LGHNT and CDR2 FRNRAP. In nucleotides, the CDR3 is TGTGCTAGTTCGTGGGACAAGTACAATGAGCAGTTCTTC. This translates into CASSWDKYNEQFF.

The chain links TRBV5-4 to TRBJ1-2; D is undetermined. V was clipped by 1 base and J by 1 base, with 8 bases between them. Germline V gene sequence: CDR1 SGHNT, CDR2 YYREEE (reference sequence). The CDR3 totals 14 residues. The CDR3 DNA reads TGTGCCAGCAGCTTGCCTTCGGGTAACTATGGCTACACCTTC. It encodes CASSLPSGNYGYTF.

The CDR3 DNA reads as TGTGCCAGCAGCTCGGGACAGTTCTCCTACGAGCAGTACTTC. This gives the protein CASSSGQFSYEQYF. The chain employs TRBV5-4 and TRBJ2-7, with 7 bases lining up with TRBD1. J gave up 0 bases and V 3 bases, and 3 bases lay outside the gene matches. This CDR3 contains 14 residues. The germline gives CDR1 SGHNT, CDR2 YYREEE (reference sequence). Full variable domain (remainder filled in from reference TRBV5-4 and TRBJ2-7): ETGVTQSPTHLIKTRGQQVTLRCSSQSGHNTVSWYQQALGQGPQFIFQYYREEENGRGNFPPRFSGLQFPNYSSELNVNALELDDSALYLCASSSGQFSYEQYFGPGTRLTVT.